This is a list of T cell receptor beta chains from one sample in a study of blood T cell repertoires in COVID-19. Method: immunoSEQ multiplex PCR; TCRdb's copy keeps in-frame clones and lacks some. The sample has around 250,000 clones, approximately 82% seen once. Sequencing was carried out using peripheral blood. These receptor sequences come from a woman under 30 with acute or convalescent COVID-19. Each CDR3 is given with its conserved first and last residue. Each record gives: D gene, V gene, clone size, J gene, CDR3 protein, CDR3 DNA. A D gene is named only where the DNA matches it firmly. Clone sizes are given selectively: once, few, many, or a class where the clone is expanded.

d_gene: TRBD2
v_gene: TRBV10-1
abundance: .
j_gene: TRBJ2-2
CDR3aa: CASSEVPGGSIDTGELFF
CDR3nt: TGCGCCAGCAGTGAGGTTCCAGGCGGGAGTATAGACACCGGGGAGCTGTTTTTT

d_gene: TRBD1
v_gene: TRBV12-3/TRBV12-4
abundance: .
j_gene: TRBJ2-1
CDR3aa: CASWTGIEQFF
CDR3nt: TGTGCCAGCTGGACAGGGATCGAGCAGTTCTTC

d_gene: .
v_gene: TRBV6-5
abundance: once
j_gene: TRBJ1-1
CDR3aa: CASSPTGNTEAFF
CDR3nt: TGTGCCAGCAGCCCGACAGGGAACACTGAAGCTTTCTTT

d_gene: .
v_gene: TRBV4-1
abundance: .
j_gene: TRBJ2-3
CDR3aa: CASSHNRVGADTQYF
CDR3nt: TGCGCCAGCAGCCATAATCGGGTGGGAGCAGATACGCAGTATTTT

d_gene: .
v_gene: TRBV29-1
abundance: .
j_gene: TRBJ2-7
CDR3aa: CSVSLEGAYEQYF
CDR3nt: TGCAGCGTCTCTTTAGAGGGGGCCTACGAGCAGTACTTC

d_gene: TRBD1
v_gene: TRBV18
abundance: .
j_gene: TRBJ2-7
CDR3aa: CASSPGTDYEQYF
CDR3nt: TGTGCCAGCTCACCCGGGACAGACTACGAGCAGTACTTC

d_gene: .
v_gene: TRBV4-3
abundance: .
j_gene: TRBJ2-6
CDR3aa: CASSPGRVSGANVLTF
CDR3nt: TGCGCCAGCAGCCCTGGCAGGGTCTCTGGGGCCAACGTCCTGACTTTC

d_gene: .
v_gene: TRBV6-2/TRBV6-3
abundance: .
j_gene: TRBJ2-2
CDR3aa: CASSFLPTGELFF
CDR3nt: TGTGCCAGCAGTTTTCTACCCACCGGGGAGCTGTTTTTT

d_gene: TRBD2
v_gene: TRBV28
abundance: .
j_gene: TRBJ2-5
CDR3aa: CASSTPGLAGGETQYF
CDR3nt: TGTGCCAGCAGTACGCCGGGACTAGCGGGAGGAGAGACCCAGTACTTC

d_gene: TRBD1
v_gene: TRBV5-8
abundance: .
j_gene: TRBJ2-4
CDR3aa: CASSSDRVVDF
CDR3nt: TGTGCCAGCAGCTCTGACAGGGTTGTGGACTTC

d_gene: .
v_gene: TRBV13
abundance: .
j_gene: TRBJ1-1
CDR3aa: CASSFLTDSTEAFF
CDR3nt: TGTGCCAGCAGCTTTTTGACAGACAGCACTGAAGCTTTCTTT

d_gene: .
v_gene: TRBV27
abundance: .
j_gene: TRBJ2-3
CDR3aa: CASAHRGNTQYF
CDR3nt: TGTGCCAGCGCACACCGGGGAAATACGCAGTATTTT

d_gene: TRBD1
v_gene: TRBV9
abundance: once
j_gene: TRBJ2-5
CDR3aa: CASSPRDRGPEETQYF
CDR3nt: TGTGCCAGCAGCCCAAGGGACAGGGGACCGGAGGAGACCCAGTACTTC

d_gene: .
v_gene: TRBV7-2
abundance: .
j_gene: TRBJ1-2
CDR3aa: CASSPSATNYGYTF
CDR3nt: TGTGCCAGCAGTCCTTCCGCTACTAACTATGGCTACACCTTC

d_gene: TRBD2
v_gene: TRBV5-6
abundance: .
j_gene: TRBJ2-5
CDR3aa: CASSTGLAGETQYF
CDR3nt: TGTGCCAGCAGCACCGGACTAGCGGGAGAGACCCAGTACTTC

d_gene: .
v_gene: TRBV19
abundance: .
j_gene: TRBJ1-1
CDR3aa: CATIRTANTEAFF
CDR3nt: TGTGCCACTATCCGGACAGCGAACACTGAAGCTTTCTTT

d_gene: .
v_gene: TRBV9
abundance: .
j_gene: TRBJ1-6
CDR3aa: CASSVGDGGFLLESPLHF
CDR3nt: TGTGCCAGCAGCGTAGGGGATGGGGGCTTCCTGCTTGAATCACCCCTCCACTTT

d_gene: TRBD1
v_gene: TRBV7-9
abundance: once
j_gene: TRBJ2-1
CDR3aa: CASSPPGGQGSGEQFF
CDR3nt: TGTGCCAGCAGCCCACCGGGGGGACAGGGTTCGGGCGAGCAGTTCTTC

d_gene: .
v_gene: TRBV29-1
abundance: .
j_gene: TRBJ2-7
CDR3aa: CSVTGGGTYEQYF
CDR3nt: TGCAGCGTTACAGGGGGGGGTACCTACGAGCAGTACTTC

d_gene: .
v_gene: TRBV6-2/TRBV6-3
abundance: .
j_gene: TRBJ2-7
CDR3aa: CASSFWETYEQYF
CDR3nt: TGTGCCAGCAGTTTCTGGGAGACCTACGAGCAGTACTTC

d_gene: .
v_gene: TRBV6-5
abundance: .
j_gene: TRBJ2-7
CDR3aa: CASSYFSDSGYEQYF
CDR3nt: TGTGCCAGCAGTTACTTTTCGGACAGTGGCTACGAGCAGTACTTC

d_gene: .
v_gene: TRBV5-1
abundance: many
j_gene: TRBJ1-4
CDR3aa: CASSSRGDEKLFF
CDR3nt: TGCGCCAGCAGCTCGCGGGGGGATGAAAAACTGTTTTTT

d_gene: .
v_gene: TRBV6-1
abundance: few
j_gene: TRBJ1-1
CDR3aa: CASSEDSWNTEAFF
CDR3nt: TGTGCCAGCAGTGAAGACAGCTGGAACACTGAAGCTTTCTTT

d_gene: .
v_gene: TRBV18
abundance: .
j_gene: TRBJ1-1
CDR3aa: CASSPQTGVEGTEAFF
CDR3nt: TGTGCCAGCTCACCCCAAACGGGAGTGGAGGGCACTGAAGCTTTCTTT

d_gene: TRBD1
v_gene: TRBV19
abundance: few
j_gene: TRBJ1-2
CDR3aa: CASSIGQGDGYTF
CDR3nt: TGTGCCAGTAGTATAGGACAGGGAGATGGCTACACCTTC

d_gene: .
v_gene: TRBV28
abundance: .
j_gene: TRBJ2-3
CDR3aa: CASSFTIHSTDTQYF
CDR3nt: TGTGCCAGCAGTTTCACTATACATAGCACAGATACGCAGTATTTT

d_gene: .
v_gene: TRBV28
abundance: .
j_gene: TRBJ1-5
CDR3aa: CASIGGGTSSNQPQHF
CDR3nt: TGTGCCAGCATCGGAGGAGGGACCTCTAGCAATCAGCCCCAGCATTTT

d_gene: .
v_gene: TRBV12-3/TRBV12-4
abundance: .
j_gene: TRBJ2-1
CDR3aa: CASSPQHNEQFF
CDR3nt: TGTGCCAGCAGCCCCCAACATAATGAGCAGTTCTTC

d_gene: TRBD1
v_gene: TRBV4-2
abundance: once
j_gene: TRBJ1-2
CDR3aa: CASSQQTGGAGYTF
CDR3nt: TGTGCCAGCAGCCAACAGACAGGGGGAGCAGGCTACACCTTC

d_gene: TRBD2
v_gene: TRBV7-2
abundance: .
j_gene: TRBJ2-7
CDR3aa: CASSLVSSGRDREQYF
CDR3nt: TGTGCCAGCAGCTTAGTTTCTAGCGGGAGGGATCGCGAGCAGTACTTC

d_gene: TRBD1
v_gene: TRBV19
abundance: .
j_gene: TRBJ2-7
CDR3aa: CASSTRPGQGFYEQYF
CDR3nt: TGTGCCAGTAGTACCCGACCGGGACAGGGCTTCTACGAGCAGTACTTC

d_gene: .
v_gene: TRBV30
abundance: few
j_gene: TRBJ1-1
CDR3aa: CAWSYSGNTEAFF
CDR3nt: TGTGCCTGGAGCTATTCAGGGAACACTGAAGCTTTCTTT

d_gene: .
v_gene: TRBV12-3/TRBV12-4
abundance: .
j_gene: TRBJ1-1
CDR3aa: CATGDTEAFF
CDR3nt: TGTGCCACGGGGGACACTGAAGCTTTCTTT

d_gene: .
v_gene: TRBV6-5
abundance: .
j_gene: TRBJ1-1
CDR3aa: CASSYSPQVSSTEAFF
CDR3nt: TGTGCCAGCAGTTACAGTCCACAGGTCAGCTCCACTGAAGCTTTCTTT

d_gene: .
v_gene: TRBV28
abundance: once
j_gene: TRBJ2-4
CDR3aa: CASSFERKAKNIQYF
CDR3nt: TGTGCCAGCAGTTTTGAGCGAAAAGCCAAAAACATTCAGTACTTC

d_gene: TRBD2
v_gene: TRBV13
abundance: .
j_gene: TRBJ2-3
CDR3aa: CASSLVASGNRPSTDTQYF
CDR3nt: TGTGCCAGCAGCTTAGTGGCTAGCGGGAACCGGCCAAGCACAGATACGCAGTATTTT

d_gene: TRBD1
v_gene: TRBV12-3/TRBV12-4
abundance: .
j_gene: TRBJ1-5
CDR3aa: CASSGQGSQPQHF
CDR3nt: TGTGCCAGCAGTGGACAGGGTAGCCAGCCCCAGCATTTT

d_gene: .
v_gene: TRBV7-6
abundance: once
j_gene: TRBJ2-7
CDR3aa: CASSSAGGVRNEQYF
CDR3nt: TGTGCCAGCAGCTCGGCCGGAGGGGTCAGGAACGAGCAGTACTTC

d_gene: .
v_gene: TRBV6-2/TRBV6-3
abundance: .
j_gene: TRBJ2-3
CDR3aa: CASSFSGKGDTQYF
CDR3nt: TGTGCCAGCAGTTTTAGCGGAAAGGGGGATACGCAGTATTTT

d_gene: TRBD1
v_gene: TRBV5-1
abundance: once
j_gene: TRBJ2-1
CDR3aa: CASSWDLDRGKEQFF
CDR3nt: TGCGCCAGCAGCTGGGACCTGGACAGGGGGAAGGAGCAGTTCTTC

d_gene: .
v_gene: TRBV19
abundance: .
j_gene: TRBJ2-3
CDR3aa: CASSTQTDTQYF
CDR3nt: TGTGCCAGTAGTACACAGACAGATACGCAGTATTTT

d_gene: TRBD1
v_gene: TRBV5-8
abundance: .
j_gene: TRBJ1-4
CDR3aa: CASSPGTGSLSTNEKLFF
CDR3nt: TGTGCCAGCAGCCCCGGGACAGGGAGCCTGTCAACTAATGAAAAACTGTTTTTT

d_gene: .
v_gene: TRBV7-2
abundance: .
j_gene: TRBJ2-1
CDR3aa: CASSLADGDEQFF
CDR3nt: TGTGCCAGCAGCTTAGCGGACGGGGATGAGCAGTTCTTC

d_gene: TRBD1
v_gene: TRBV27
abundance: .
j_gene: TRBJ1-2
CDR3aa: CASSFQGADYGYTF
CDR3nt: TGTGCCAGCAGTTTTCAGGGGGCGGACTATGGCTACACCTTC

d_gene: .
v_gene: TRBV11-2
abundance: .
j_gene: TRBJ1-5
CDR3aa: CASSRDSPQPQHF
CDR3nt: TGTGCCAGCAGTCGGGACTCCCCCCAGCCCCAGCATTTT

d_gene: TRBD2
v_gene: TRBV28
abundance: .
j_gene: TRBJ2-1
CDR3aa: CASSLWFSGTYNEQFF
CDR3nt: TGTGCCAGCAGTTTATGGTTTAGCGGGACCTACAATGAGCAGTTCTTC

d_gene: .
v_gene: TRBV13
abundance: .
j_gene: TRBJ2-7
CDR3aa: CASSGPGRGFYEQYF
CDR3nt: TGTGCCAGCAGCGGTCCGGGTCGGGGTTTCTACGAGCAGTACTTC

d_gene: .
v_gene: TRBV19
abundance: .
j_gene: TRBJ1-1
CDR3aa: CASSDFEAFF
CDR3nt: TGTGCCAGTAGTGACTTTGAAGCTTTCTTT

d_gene: TRBD2
v_gene: TRBV29-1
abundance: .
j_gene: TRBJ2-7
CDR3aa: CSVMREGRYEQYF
CDR3nt: TGCAGCGTTATGAGGGAGGGTCGCTACGAGCAGTACTTC